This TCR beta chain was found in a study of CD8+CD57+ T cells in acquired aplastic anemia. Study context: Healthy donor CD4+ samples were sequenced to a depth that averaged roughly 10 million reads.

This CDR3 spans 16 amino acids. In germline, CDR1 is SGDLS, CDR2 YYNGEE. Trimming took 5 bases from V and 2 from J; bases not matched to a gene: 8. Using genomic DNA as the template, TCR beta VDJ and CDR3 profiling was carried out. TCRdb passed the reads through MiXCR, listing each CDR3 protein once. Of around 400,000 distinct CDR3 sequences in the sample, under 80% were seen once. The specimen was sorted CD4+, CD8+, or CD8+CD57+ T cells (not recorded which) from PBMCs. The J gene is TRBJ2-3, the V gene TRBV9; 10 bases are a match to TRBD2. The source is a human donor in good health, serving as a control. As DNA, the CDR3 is TGTGCCAGCAGAACTGGAGCGGGGGGGAACACAGATACGCAGTATTTT. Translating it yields CASRTGAGGNTDTQYF.